Detailed here is one T cell receptor (beta chain). Its antigen specificity is not known. No quality values exist for individual bases; no much larger clone is one base distant. Enrolling through a virtual design, the prospective study's participants ranged in age from roughly 18 to 95 years and lived across around 25 United States geographic areas. To assign participants to cohorts, the prospective study relied on clinical history that participants themselves reported in a screening survey and a study questionnaire. Recovered participants in ImmuneRACE Cohort 3 were defined as having two consecutive negative NP/OP PCR tests, clearance from a healthcare professional, or resolution of symptoms. Mobile phlebotomists in the prospective study collected whole blood, serum and a nasopharyngeal or oropharyngeal swab from every participant. Prospective study participants could optionally give additional blood draws and questionnaires over a roughly two-month period. Before DNA extraction, blood samples from the prospective study were shipped at room temperature or frozen.

Sequences LNHDA (CDR1) and SQIVND (CDR2) are obtained from the germline V gene (reference sequence). The CDR3 runs 12 amino acids, cysteine and phenylalanine included. CDR3 DNA only is kept here, 36 bases in frame from base 1. The junction shows trimming of 5 bases on V and 5 bases on J, plus 9 bases between the germline ends. The immunoSEQ Assay, a bias-controlled multiplex PCR, was used to amplify TCRbeta CDR3 regions from genomic DNA. The study's processing was this. The number of nucleated cells in each sample was estimated by amplification of reference gene primers within the assay. To quantify the absolute abundance of each unique TCRbeta CDR3 rearrangement, sequence reads were collapsed and filtered. For each sample, productive Simpson clonality was calculated as the square root of Simpson's diversity index over productive rearrangements. Imported from immuneACCESS, the table was reduced by TCRdb to in-frame sequences with V and J called. These copies leave out some clones; in studies compared against another copy, an unresolved V gene accounts for under half, and the cause of the remainder is not known. V and J calls and clone size are as listed in that table; D and trimming were resolved from the DNA. The table for this sample lists over 250,000 clones; roughly 91% of them were counted only once. The ten largest make up roughly 1.8% of the sample.

The data were taken from a study of blood T cell repertoires in COVID-19 (dated by TCRdb to about 2020). For the study in its entirety: Collaborator samples came from the United States, Italy and Spain and covered acute and convalescent phases of COVID-19. The prospective study material was composed of cDNA or gDNA derived from T cells, B-cell-depleted T cells, or PBMCs. The dataset comprised deeply sampled blood TCRbeta repertoires from subjects exposed to, actively infected with, or recovered from COVID-19. A freely available public database, intended as a resource for researchers studying the immune response to SARS-CoV-2, is where the repertoires were released. Samples were obtained from the ongoing ImmuneRACE study (first 160 participants) and from about 1,300 subjects provided by 6 global collaborators. The sample metadata nearly always contained a de-identified subject ID, COVID-19 status, age in years and sex. Where HLA class I and class II types were available, the types were taken from metadata supplied by the sample provider, not from assay-based typing.

The paper's findings and limits, for the study overall: Clinical and demographic metadata were provided uncurated, with the amount varying by source and participant.

This TCR was recovered from a woman aged 60-75 years who had recovered from COVID-19. The chain couples TRBV19 to TRBJ1-1; matching of 6 bases hints at TRBD1 as the D gene. Sequencing used PBMCs or T cells enriched from blood (not recorded which). CDR3 loop: CASSLRGTEAFF. The sequenced DNA is TGTGCCAGTAGTTTGAGGGGGACTGAAGCTTTCTTT.